The 5 T cell receptor beta chains in this list originate from one sample, sequenced in a study of blood T cell repertoires in COVID-19. The table came from immunoSEQ multiplex PCR; TCRdb's copy has only in-frame clones and leaves some out. The table records a few hundred thousand clones, around 88% of them present only once. Material for sequencing was peripheral blood. These receptors were obtained from an older woman with COVID-19, enrolled during active disease.

The chain has TRBV4-3 and TRBJ2-5; D not certain. CDR3 length equals 13 residues. V was trimmed by 0 bases and J by 2 bases, leaving 4 bases between them. The germline CDR1 and CDR2 sequences are LGHNA and YSLEER. CDR3 DNA sequence: TGCGCCAGCAGCCAAGATATGCAAGAGACCCAGTACTTC. As protein: CASSQDMQETQYF.

The chain employs TRBV4-2 and TRBJ2-3; the D gene is possibly TRBD2 (6 bases). Trimming shortened V by 2 bases and J by 3 bases, and 18 bases separated the two germline ends. CDR1 and CDR2 from the germline V gene are LGHNA and YNFKEQ. The CDR3 loop spans 17 amino acids. As DNA, the CDR3 is TGTGCCAGCAGCCAACCTAAATGGGGGGTTGTAACAGATACGCAGTATTTT. Amino acids: CASSQPKWGVVTDTQYF.

J is TRBJ1-2 and V is TRBV3-1 (or the pseudogene TRBV3-2), with no clear D. CDR3 length: 14 residues. Per the germline V gene, CDR1 is LGHDT and CDR2 is YNNKEL (reference sequence). With 4 bases removed from V and 3 bases from J, the gap between germline ends came to 12 bases. CDR3: CASSPSDKDYGYTF. The CDR3, as DNA: TGTGCCAGCAGCCCATCCGACAAGGACTATGGCTACACCTTC.

This clone was found a few times. The gene calls are TRBV2 and TRBJ1-4, with 9 bases aligning to TRBD1. Trimming at V came to 7 bases and at J to 7 bases, leaving 7 bases not matched to a gene. Germline CDR1 is SNHLY and CDR2 is FYNNEI. The CDR3 has 14 amino acids. The DNA for the CDR3 is TGTGCCAGCAAGGAACAGGGGGCGGGTGAAAAACTGTTTTTT. Amino acid sequence: CASKEQGAGEKLFF.

The J gene is TRBJ2-7, the V gene TRBV6-5; D is perhaps TRBD2 (5 bases). Germline V gene sequence: CDR1 MNHEY, CDR2 SVGAGI. The CDR3 runs 13 residues. The ends were cut back, 6 bases at V and 13 bases at J, with 22 bases in the middle. DNA for the CDR3: TGTGCCAGCAGCTCACGGGGAGATTCCACGGACTACTTC. Residues: CASSSRGDSTDYF.